The 25 T cell receptor beta chains below were found in one sample sequenced in a study of Ad26.COV2.S vaccination and SARS-CoV-2 variants. Specified treatment: about 20 received Ad26.COV2.S at low or high dose, single or two shots; roughly five received placebo; per-sample allocation not given. Each sample was drawn 63 days after the first injection (of vaccine or placebo). Clones were sequenced by immunoSEQ multiplex PCR, and TCRdb holds only the in-frame ones, with some missing. The data contain about 350,000 clones, about 85% of them singletons. The input for sequencing was peripheral blood, taken in a trial of Ad26.COV2.S vaccine versus placebo. The receptor set was obtained from a person between 18 and 65 years old who received the Ad26.COV2.S COVID-19 vaccine or a placebo.

The chain uses TRBV7-9 and TRBJ1-2; D ambiguous. The CDR3 totals 15 residues. The germline V gene has CDR1 SEHNR and CDR2 FQNEAQ (reference sequence). V lost 1 base to trimming and J lost 3 bases, with 12 bases between them. For the CDR3, the DNA is TGTGCCAGCAGCTTAGGTGCCAAATTGCACTATGGCTACACCTTC. It encodes CASSLGAKLHYGYTF.

The chain is built from TRBV11-2 and TRBJ2-7; D is ambiguous. The CDR3 extends over 13 amino acids. Deletions cut 1 base from V and 6 bases from J, with 10 bases between. CDR1 is SGHAT, CDR2 FQNNGV, per germline. The CDR3 DNA sequence: TGTGCCAGCAGCTTAGGCCTCCTAGTCGAGCAGTACTTC. Its translation: CASSLGLLVEQYF.

This sequence joins TRBV9 and TRBJ2-1; no definite D call. CDR3 size: 15 residues. V was trimmed by 0 bases and J by 6 bases, leaving 13 bases between them. Looked up from germline, CDR1 is SGDLS and CDR2 is YYNGEE. The CDR3 sequence: CASSVVGTSPNEQFF. The DNA for the CDR3 is TGTGCCAGCAGCGTAGTCGGTACTTCCCCCAATGAGCAGTTCTTC.

The chain combines TRBV6-5 with TRBJ2-7; a weak D match, TRBD1 (5 bases). Trimming stripped 2 bases from V and 0 bases from J, with 11 bases between. The CDR3 has 15 residues. Germline CDR1 is MNHEY and CDR2 is SVGAGI. The CDR3 bases are TGTGCCAGCAGTTACACAGGTATTAGCTCCTACGAGCAGTACTTC. This translates into CASSYTGISSYEQYF.

The chain combines TRBV3-1 (or the pseudogene TRBV3-2) with TRBJ1-5; no reliable D call. CDR3 size: 15 residues. The V gene's germline CDR1 is LGHDT and CDR2 YNNKEL (reference sequence). Trimming took off 1 base at V and 2 bases at J, with 9 bases between the two ends. CDR3 coding DNA: TGTGCCAGCAGCCAAGCGTGGGGAGGCAATCAGCCCCAGCATTTT. It codes for CASSQAWGGNQPQHF.

The V call is TRBV15, the J call TRBJ2-1; TRBD2 is a possible D gene (5 bases). V was shortened by 0 bases and J by 0 bases, with 6 bases between the two germline ends. The CDR3 loop spans 15 amino acids. CDR1 and CDR2 from the germline V gene are LNHNV and YYDKDF (reference sequence). CDR3 residues: CATSRETTSYNEQFF. DNA of the CDR3: TGTGCCACCAGCAGAGAGACTACCTCCTACAATGAGCAGTTCTTC. The full variable domain, in which reference TRBV15 and TRBJ2-1 provide the parts outside the CDR3, is DAMVIQNPRYQVTQFGKPVTLSCSQTLNHNVMYWYQQKSSQAPKLLFHYYDKDFNNEADTPDNFQSRRPNTSFCFLDIRSPGLGDTAMYLCATSRETTSYNEQFFGPGTRLTVL.

V is TRBV7-9 and J is TRBJ2-7; D perhaps matches TRBD2 (5 bases). Trimming removed 5 bases at V and 1 base at J, with 12 bases between. The CDR3 has 14 residues. In germline, CDR1 is SEHNR, CDR2 FQNEAQ (reference sequence). The CDR3 region is CASSPRSGSYEQYF. The CDR3 nucleotides are TGTGCCAGCAGCCCCCGGAGCGGTTCCTACGAGCAGTACTTC.

This sequence joins TRBV27 and TRBJ1-6; D is uncertain. CDR3 length: 12 residues. The germline CDR1 and CDR2 sequences are MNHEY and SMNVEV (reference sequence). The ends were cut back, 2 bases at V and 6 bases at J, with 2 bases in the middle. CDR3 sequence: CASSLINSPLHF. In nucleotides, the CDR3 is TGTGCCAGCAGTTTAATTAATTCACCCCTCCACTTT.

The rearrangement joins TRBV12-3 or TRBV12-4 to TRBJ1-1, with D uncertain. V gave up 6 bases and J gave up 1 base, with 9 bases separating them. This CDR3 is built from 13 residues. CDR3 amino acids: CASRPQQNTEAFF. The CDR3 DNA reads TGTGCCAGCAGACCACAACAGAACACTGAAGCTTTCTTT.

J is TRBJ1-1 and V is TRBV7-9; no clear D gene. V dropped 1 base and J dropped 1 base, with 10 bases sitting between them. This CDR3 has 15 residues. Germline loops: CDR1 SEHNR, CDR2 FQNEAQ (reference sequence). The CDR3 loop reads CASSLVAASNTEAFF. The CDR3 nucleotides read TGTGCCAGCAGCTTAGTGGCAGCTTCGAACACTGAAGCTTTCTTT. Full variable domain (rest looked up from reference TRBV7-9 and TRBJ1-1): DTGVSQNPRHKITKRGQNVTFRCDPISEHNRLYWYRQTLGQGPEFLTYFQNEAQLEKSRLLSDRFSAERPKGSFSTLEIQRTEQGDSAMYLCASSLVAASNTEAFFGQGTRLTVV.

The chain carries TRBV5-1 and TRBJ2-1, with D possibly TRBD1 on 5 matching bases. Germline lookup yields CDR1 SGHRS and CDR2 YFSETQ. V lost 3 bases and J 0 bases, leaving 10 bases between the germline ends. This CDR3 is built from 15 residues. Written as DNA, the CDR3 is TGCGCCAGCAGCTCCGGACAAAGCTCCTACAATGAGCAGTTCTTC. This translates into CASSSGQSSYNEQFF.

The rearrangement joins TRBV7-9 to TRBJ1-2; TRBD1 matches 12 bases. With 6 bases clipped from V and 5 bases from J, the junction kept 7 bases outside the gene matches. Germline CDR1 SEHNR, CDR2 FQNEAQ (reference sequence). This CDR3 is 15 amino acids long. CDR3 DNA sequence: TGTGCCAGCAGTCCGGGACAGGGGGCTTTGTATGGCTACACCTTC. It specifies CASSPGQGALYGYTF.

J is TRBJ1-3 and V is TRBV28, with 8 bases identical to TRBD1. V lost 5 bases, J lost 2 bases, and 8 bases stayed unmatched. The CDR3 is made up of 16 amino acids. CDR1 is MDHEN, CDR2 SYDVKM, per germline. In DNA, the CDR3 is TGTGCCAGCAGTCCGACAGGGGTTAGTGCTGGAAACACCATATATTTT. This translates into CASSPTGVSAGNTIYF.

This clone was picked up one time. This chain links TRBV7-9 with TRBJ2-5; D unresolved. CDR3 size: 12 residues. The germline CDR1 and CDR2 sequences are SEHNR and FQNEAQ (reference sequence). V shed 4 bases and J shed 5 bases, with 8 bases lying between them. Here the CDR3 reads CASSSNWETQYF. The CDR3 DNA is TGTGCCAGCAGCTCAAACTGGGAGACCCAGTACTTC.

V is TRBV7-9 and J is TRBJ2-3; TRBD2 aligns across 11 bases. V lost 3 bases and J lost 2; bases outside the gene matches: 4. The CDR3 runs to 16 residues. Germline V CDR1 and CDR2: SEHNR, FQNEAQ (reference sequence). CDR3 in amino acids: CASSLPGLAATDTQYF. The CDR3 bases are TGTGCCAGCAGCTTGCCGGGACTAGCGGCCACAGATACGCAGTATTTT. The full variable domain, its missing parts supplied by reference TRBV7-9 and TRBJ2-3, is DTGVSQNPRHKITKRGQNVTFRCDPISEHNRLYWYRQTLGQGPEFLTYFQNEAQLEKSRLLSDRFSAERPKGSFSTLEIQRTEQGDSAMYLCASSLPGLAATDTQYFGPGTRLTVL.

The V call is TRBV6-5, the J call TRBJ2-5; D call uncertain. V was clipped by 0 bases and J by 2 bases, with 7 bases between them. The CDR3 is made up of 14 amino acids. Germline lookup yields CDR1 MNHEY and CDR2 SVGAGI. The CDR3 sequence: CASSYSSVQETQYF. The CDR3 DNA follows: TGTGCCAGCAGTTACTCATCGGTACAAGAGACCCAGTACTTC.

This chain links TRBV30 with TRBJ1-5; no definite D call. V was clipped by 1 base and J by 2 bases, with 9 bases between them. This CDR3 contains 14 residues. CDR1 GTSNPN and CDR2 SVGIG come from the germline V gene (reference sequence). CDR3 bases: TGTGCCTGGAGTGGTCAGGCAGGCAATCAGCCCCAGCATTTT. Translated, it gives CAWSGQAGNQPQHF.

V gene TRBV7-2 combines with J gene TRBJ2-2; 7 positions agree with TRBD2. V lost 5 bases, J lost 1 base, and 4 bases stayed unmatched. There are 15 residues in the CDR3. Per germline, CDR1 SGHTA and CDR2 FQGNSA. The CDR3 sequence: CASSTGGWNTGELFF. The DNA of the CDR3 is TGTGCCAGCAGCACCGGGGGGTGGAACACCGGGGAGCTGTTTTTT. Drawing the rest from reference TRBV7-2 and TRBJ2-2, the complete variable domain is GAGVSQSPSNKVTEKGKDVELRCDPISGHTALYWYRQSLGQGLEFLIYFQGNSAPDKSGLPSDRFSAERTGGSVSTLTIQRTQQEDSAVYLCASSTGGWNTGELFFGEGSRLTVL.

The chain employs TRBV10-3 and TRBJ2-7, with a tentative D call TRBD1 (6 bases). Trimming cost V 3 bases and J 5 bases, with 14 bases left between them. The germline V gene encodes CDR1 ENHRY and CDR2 SYGVKD. CDR3 size: 14 residues. CDR3 amino acids: CAISEGAGAHEQYF. Written as DNA, the CDR3 is TGTGCCATCAGTGAAGGGGCAGGGGCTCACGAGCAGTACTTC.

The genes are TRBV27 and TRBJ2-3, with 14 bases lining up with TRBD2. V was clipped by 7 bases and J by 0 bases; unmatched bases: 3. The CDR3 runs to 16 residues. Germline CDR1 reads MNHEY; CDR2 reads SMNVEV (reference sequence). In DNA, the CDR3 is TGTGCCAGCACGGGACTAGCGGGGGTTAGCACAGATACGCAGTATTTT. Protein sequence: CASTGLAGVSTDTQYF.

This sequence joins TRBV2 and TRBJ1-4, with D possibly TRBD1 on 6 matching bases. V shed 8 bases and J shed 6 bases, with 16 bases lying between them. CDR3 length: 14 residues. In germline, CDR1 is SNHLY, CDR2 FYNNEI. For the CDR3, the DNA is TGTGCCAGCCTCCTGGACAGAACAGATGAAAAACTGTTTTTT. It encodes CASLLDRTDEKLFF.

In DNA, the CDR3 is TGTGCCAGCAGTTACAAGGACGGCGGCTCTGGAAACACCATATATTTT. It specifies CASSYKDGGSGNTIYF. The chain links TRBV6-5 to TRBJ1-3; D call uncertain. The CDR3 is 16 residues long. Trimming stripped 2 bases from V and 0 bases from J, with 11 bases between. Germline V gives CDR1 MNHEY, CDR2 SVGAGI.

This CDR3 reads CAWSPETGELFF. CDR3 nucleotide sequence: TGTGCCTGGAGCCCCGAAACCGGGGAGCTGTTTTTT. V is TRBV30 and J is TRBJ2-2; D remains ambiguous. Germline CDR1 GTSNPN, CDR2 SVGIG (reference sequence). V gave up 3 bases and J gave up 5 bases, with 7 bases separating them. This CDR3 is 12 amino acids long.

The chain joins TRBV9 to TRBJ2-5; possibly TRBD1 for D (5 bases). With 0 bases removed from V and 4 bases from J, the gap between germline ends came to 10 bases. Germline CDR1 reads SGDLS; CDR2 reads YYNGEE. The CDR3 is 14 amino acids. The CDR3: CASSVGVRGETQYF. The CDR3 DNA is TGTGCCAGCAGCGTAGGAGTAAGGGGAGAGACCCAGTACTTC.

The chain employs TRBV28 and TRBJ2-5, with 7 bases aligning to TRBD1. The CDR3 covers 16 residues. J lost 1 base, V lost 6 bases, and 11 bases had no gene match. Germline V gene sequence: CDR1 MDHEN, CDR2 SYDVKM. The CDR3 spells CASSRIRDRLQETQYF. The DNA for the CDR3 is TGTGCCAGCAGCAGGATCCGGGACAGACTCCAAGAGACCCAGTACTTC.